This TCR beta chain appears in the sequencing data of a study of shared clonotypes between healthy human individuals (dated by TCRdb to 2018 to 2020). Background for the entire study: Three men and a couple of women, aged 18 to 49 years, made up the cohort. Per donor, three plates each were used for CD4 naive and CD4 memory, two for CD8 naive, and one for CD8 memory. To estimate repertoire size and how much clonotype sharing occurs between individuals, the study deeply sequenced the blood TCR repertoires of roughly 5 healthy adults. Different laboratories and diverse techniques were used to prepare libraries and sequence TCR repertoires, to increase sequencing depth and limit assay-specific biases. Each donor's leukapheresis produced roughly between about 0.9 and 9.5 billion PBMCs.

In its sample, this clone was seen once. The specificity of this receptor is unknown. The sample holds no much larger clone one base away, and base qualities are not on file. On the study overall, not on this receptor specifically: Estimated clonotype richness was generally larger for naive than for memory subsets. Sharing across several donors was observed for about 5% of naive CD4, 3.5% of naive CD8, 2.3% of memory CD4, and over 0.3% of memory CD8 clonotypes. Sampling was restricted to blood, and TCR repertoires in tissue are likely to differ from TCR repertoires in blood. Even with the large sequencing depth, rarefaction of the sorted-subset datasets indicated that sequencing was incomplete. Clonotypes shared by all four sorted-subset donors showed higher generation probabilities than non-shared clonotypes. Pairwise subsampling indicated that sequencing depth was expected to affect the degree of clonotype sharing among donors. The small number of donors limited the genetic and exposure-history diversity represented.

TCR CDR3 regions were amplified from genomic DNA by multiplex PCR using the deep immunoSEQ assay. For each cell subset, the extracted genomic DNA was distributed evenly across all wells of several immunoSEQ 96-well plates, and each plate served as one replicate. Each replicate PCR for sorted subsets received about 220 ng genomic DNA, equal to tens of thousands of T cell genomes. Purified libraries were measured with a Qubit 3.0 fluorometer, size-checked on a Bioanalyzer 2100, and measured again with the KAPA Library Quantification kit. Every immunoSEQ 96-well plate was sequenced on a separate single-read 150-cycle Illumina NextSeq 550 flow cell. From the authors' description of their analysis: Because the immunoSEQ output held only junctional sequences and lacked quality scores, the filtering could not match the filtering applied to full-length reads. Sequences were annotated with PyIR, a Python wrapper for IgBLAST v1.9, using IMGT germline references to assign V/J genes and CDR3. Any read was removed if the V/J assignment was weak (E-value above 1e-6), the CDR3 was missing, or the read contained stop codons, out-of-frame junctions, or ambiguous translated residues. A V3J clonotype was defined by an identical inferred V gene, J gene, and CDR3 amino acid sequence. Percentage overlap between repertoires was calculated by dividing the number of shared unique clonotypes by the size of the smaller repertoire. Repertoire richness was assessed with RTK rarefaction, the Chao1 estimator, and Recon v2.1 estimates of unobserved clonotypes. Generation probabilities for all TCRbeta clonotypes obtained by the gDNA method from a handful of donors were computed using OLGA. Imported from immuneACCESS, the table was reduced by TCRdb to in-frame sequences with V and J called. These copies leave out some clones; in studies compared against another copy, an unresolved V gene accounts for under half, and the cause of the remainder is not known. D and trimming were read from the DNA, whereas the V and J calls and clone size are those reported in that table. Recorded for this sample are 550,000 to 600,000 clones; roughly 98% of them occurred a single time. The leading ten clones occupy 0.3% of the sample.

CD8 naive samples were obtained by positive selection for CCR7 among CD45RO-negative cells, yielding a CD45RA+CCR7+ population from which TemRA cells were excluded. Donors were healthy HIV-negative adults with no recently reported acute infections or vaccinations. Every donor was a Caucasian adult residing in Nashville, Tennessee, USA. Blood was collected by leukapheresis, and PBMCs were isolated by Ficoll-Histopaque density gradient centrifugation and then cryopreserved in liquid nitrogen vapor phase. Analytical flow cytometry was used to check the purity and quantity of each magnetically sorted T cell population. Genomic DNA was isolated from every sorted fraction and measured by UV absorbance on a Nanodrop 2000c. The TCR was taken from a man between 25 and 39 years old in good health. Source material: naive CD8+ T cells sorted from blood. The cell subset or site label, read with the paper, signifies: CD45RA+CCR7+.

The nucleotide sequence reads as follows: TGTGCCAGCAGCTTGGGGAATCCATACACCGGGGAGCTGTTTTTT. Its product reads: CASSLGNPYTGELFF. The rearranged segments are TRBV7-2 and TRBJ2-2; no D segment can be confidently identified. The CDR3 measures 15 amino acids from cysteine to phenylalanine. Only the CDR3 DNA stays, 45 bases, in frame from base 1. Via the germline V gene, CDR1 is SGHTA and CDR2 FQGNSA. The trim is 3 bases for V and 3 bases for J, with a gap of 11 bases between the germline ends.